This paragraph covers one T cell receptor beta chain sequence. Its cognate antigen is unknown. This specimen belongs to a study of CD8 T cell repertoires and HIV-1 epitope variants. Study in general: Epitopes were three Gag families plus Nef HW9 and YT9.

The data were produced by immunoSEQ multiplex PCR, yet TCRdb's version contains in-frame clones alone and is incomplete. This table holds 3,000 to 3,500 clones, around 63% found once. Germline lookup yields CDR1 MNHNY and CDR2 SVGAGI (reference sequence). J gave up 3 bases and V 0 bases, and 5 bases lay outside the gene matches. CDR3 length: 16 residues. The sample was cultured CD8+ T cells derived from PBMCs. The V call is TRBV6-6, the J call TRBJ2-1, with 7 bases fitting TRBD1. The sequence was obtained from a male donor with HIV. The chain's CDR3 is CASSYSGTGVYNEQFF. CDR3 in DNA: TGTGCCAGCAGTTACTCGGGTACAGGGGTCTACAATGAGCAGTTCTTC.